The sequence of this T cell receptor beta chain was determined in a study of cytomegalovirus exposure and HLA in healthy donors. Those who donated were healthy bone marrow donors. In regard to this clone: Its specificity is unknown.

Researchers ran the PCR with 60 Vbeta and 13 Jbeta primers. Measured with immunoSEQ multiplex PCR; TCRdb has only the in-frame clones, and not every one. Among around 180,000 clones listed, about 77% were seen once. Per the germline V gene, CDR1 is WSHSY and CDR2 is SAAADI. Between the trimmed V and J ends, which lost 6 bases and 1 base, there was a span of 3 bases. The CDR3 runs 12 residues. Study findings and constraints: Exclusion applied to some V segments, including TRBV6-2 and TRBV6-3, as they were indistinguishable. Reports credit the classifier with highly specific, highly sensitive diagnosis of cytomegalovirus status.

Sequencing was performed on PBMCs. The chain links TRBV10-2 to TRBJ2-2; no definite D call. The receptor's source is a woman younger than 45 in good health and CMV-seropositive. The CDR3 DNA follows: TGCGCCAGCAGCGGGAACACCGGGGAGCTGTTTTTT. Its protein is CASSGNTGELFF.